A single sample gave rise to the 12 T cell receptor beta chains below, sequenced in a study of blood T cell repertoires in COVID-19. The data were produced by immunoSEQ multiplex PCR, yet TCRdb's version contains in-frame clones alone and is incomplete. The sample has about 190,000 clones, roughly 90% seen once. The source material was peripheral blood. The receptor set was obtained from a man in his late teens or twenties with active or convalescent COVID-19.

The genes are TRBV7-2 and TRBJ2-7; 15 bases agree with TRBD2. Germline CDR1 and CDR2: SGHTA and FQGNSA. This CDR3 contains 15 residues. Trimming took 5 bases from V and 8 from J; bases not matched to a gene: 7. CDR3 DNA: TGTGCCAGCAGCGTGACCGGGACTAGCGGGAGGAAGCAGTACTTC. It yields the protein CASSVTGTSGRKQYF.

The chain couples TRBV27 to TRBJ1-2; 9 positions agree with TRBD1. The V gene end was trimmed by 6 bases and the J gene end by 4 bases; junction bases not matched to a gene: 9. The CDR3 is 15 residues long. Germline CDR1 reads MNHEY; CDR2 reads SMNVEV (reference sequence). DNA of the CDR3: TGTGCCAGCAGAAGTCCCGGGACAGGGTCCTATGGCTACACCTTC. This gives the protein CASRSPGTGSYGYTF.

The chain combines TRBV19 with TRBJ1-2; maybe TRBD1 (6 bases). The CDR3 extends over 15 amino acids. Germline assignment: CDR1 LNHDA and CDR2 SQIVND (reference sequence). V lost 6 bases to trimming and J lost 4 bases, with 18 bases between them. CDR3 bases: TGTGCCAGTAGCCGCGCCTCAGGGGAACGCTATGGCTACACCTTC. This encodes CASSRASGERYGYTF.

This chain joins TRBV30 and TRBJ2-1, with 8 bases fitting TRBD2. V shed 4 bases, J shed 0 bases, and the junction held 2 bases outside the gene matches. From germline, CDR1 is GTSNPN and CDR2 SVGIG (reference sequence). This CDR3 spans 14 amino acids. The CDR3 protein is CAWTGTSSYNEQFF. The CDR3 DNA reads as TGTGCCTGGACCGGGACTAGCTCCTACAATGAGCAGTTCTTC.

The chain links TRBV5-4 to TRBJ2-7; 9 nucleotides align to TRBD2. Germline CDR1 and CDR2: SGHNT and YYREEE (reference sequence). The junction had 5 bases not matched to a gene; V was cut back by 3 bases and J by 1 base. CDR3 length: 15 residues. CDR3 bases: TGTGCCAGCAGCTCAATGACTAGCGGATCCTACGAGCAGTACTTC. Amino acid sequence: CASSSMTSGSYEQYF.

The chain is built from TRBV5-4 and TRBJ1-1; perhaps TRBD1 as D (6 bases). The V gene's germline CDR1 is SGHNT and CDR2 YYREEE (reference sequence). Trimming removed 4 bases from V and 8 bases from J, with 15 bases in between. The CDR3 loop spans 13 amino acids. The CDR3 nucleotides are TGTGCCAGCAGCAGCTGGACAGCTACCGAAGCTTTCTTT. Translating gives CASSSWTATEAFF.

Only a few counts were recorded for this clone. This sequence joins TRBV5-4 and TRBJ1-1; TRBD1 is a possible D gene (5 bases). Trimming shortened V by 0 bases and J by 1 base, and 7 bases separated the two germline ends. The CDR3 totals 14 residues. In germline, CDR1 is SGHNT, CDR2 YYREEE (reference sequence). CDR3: CASSLGGGNTEAFF. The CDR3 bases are TGTGCCAGCAGCTTGGGCGGGGGGAACACTGAAGCTTTCTTT.

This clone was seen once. The CDR3 sequence: CSVDLAGNGYTF. The DNA of the CDR3 is TGCAGCGTCGACTTGGCCGGGAATGGCTACACCTTC. The gene calls are TRBV29-1 and TRBJ1-2; D remains ambiguous. Between the trimmed V and J ends, which lost 6 bases and 6 bases, there was a span of 14 bases. Germline assignment: CDR1 SQVTM and CDR2 ANQGSEA. This CDR3 spans 12 amino acids.

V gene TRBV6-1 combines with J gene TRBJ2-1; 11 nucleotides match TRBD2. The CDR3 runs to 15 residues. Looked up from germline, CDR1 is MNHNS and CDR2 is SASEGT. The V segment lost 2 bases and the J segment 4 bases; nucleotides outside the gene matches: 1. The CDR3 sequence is CASSESSGGYNEQFF. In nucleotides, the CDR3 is TGTGCCAGCAGTGAATCTAGCGGGGGGTACAATGAGCAGTTCTTC.

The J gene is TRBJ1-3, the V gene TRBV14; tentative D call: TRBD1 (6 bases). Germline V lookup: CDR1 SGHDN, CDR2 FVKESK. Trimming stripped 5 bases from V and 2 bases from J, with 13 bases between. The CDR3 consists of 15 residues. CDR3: CASSSWEGAGNTIYF. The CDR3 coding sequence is TGTGCCAGCAGCTCCTGGGAGGGGGCTGGAAACACCATATATTTT.

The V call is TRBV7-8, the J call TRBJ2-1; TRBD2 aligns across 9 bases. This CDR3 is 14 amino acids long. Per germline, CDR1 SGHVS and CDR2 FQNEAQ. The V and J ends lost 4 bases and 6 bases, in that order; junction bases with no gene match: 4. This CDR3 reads CASSSLRGGNEQFF. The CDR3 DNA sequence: TGTGCCAGCAGCTCGCTGCGGGGGGGCAATGAGCAGTTCTTC. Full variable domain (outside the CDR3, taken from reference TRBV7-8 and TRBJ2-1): GAGVSQSPRYKVAKRGQDVALRCDPISGHVSLFWYQQALGQGPEFLTYFQNEAQLDKSGLPSDRFFAERPEGSVSTLKIQRTQQEDSAVYLCASSSLRGGNEQFFGPGTRLTVL.

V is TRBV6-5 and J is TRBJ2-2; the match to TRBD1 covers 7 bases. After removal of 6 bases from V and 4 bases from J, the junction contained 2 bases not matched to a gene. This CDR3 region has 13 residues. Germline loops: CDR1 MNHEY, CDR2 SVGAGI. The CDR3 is CASSRDSTGELFF. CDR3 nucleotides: TGTGCCAGCAGCCGGGACAGCACCGGGGAGCTGTTTTTT.